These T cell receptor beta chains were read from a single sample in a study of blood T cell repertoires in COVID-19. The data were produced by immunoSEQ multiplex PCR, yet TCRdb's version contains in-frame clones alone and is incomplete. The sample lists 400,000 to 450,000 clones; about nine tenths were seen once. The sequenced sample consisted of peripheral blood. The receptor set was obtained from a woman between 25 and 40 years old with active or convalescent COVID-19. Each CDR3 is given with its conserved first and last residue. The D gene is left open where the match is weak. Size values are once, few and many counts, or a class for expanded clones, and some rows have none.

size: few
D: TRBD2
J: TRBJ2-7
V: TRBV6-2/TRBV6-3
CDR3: CASSYSGRYGEQYF
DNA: TGTGCCAGCAGTTACAGCGGGAGGTATGGCGAGCAGTACTTC

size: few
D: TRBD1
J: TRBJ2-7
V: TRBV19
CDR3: CASSIMGDRSQYEQYF
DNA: TGTGCCAGTAGTATAATGGGGGACAGGTCTCAGTACGAGCAGTACTTC

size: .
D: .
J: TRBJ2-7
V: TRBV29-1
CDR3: CSALLRQTHEQYF
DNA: TGCAGCGCCCTTTTAAGGCAGACTCACGAGCAGTACTTC

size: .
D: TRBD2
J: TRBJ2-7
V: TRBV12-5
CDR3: CASGLPTSGGAQEQYF
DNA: TGTGCTAGTGGTTTGCCGACTAGCGGGGGGGCTCAAGAGCAGTACTTC

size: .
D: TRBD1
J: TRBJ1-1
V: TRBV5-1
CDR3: CASSGIQGARTEAFF
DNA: TGCGCCAGCAGCGGCATACAGGGGGCGCGCACTGAAGCTTTCTTT

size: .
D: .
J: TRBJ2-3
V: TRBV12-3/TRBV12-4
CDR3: CASRRGATDTQYF
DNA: TGTGCCAGCAGACGGGGGGCGACAGATACGCAGTATTTT

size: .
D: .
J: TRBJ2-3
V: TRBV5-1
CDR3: CASSLVAGGTGTDTQYF
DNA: TGCGCCAGCAGCTTGGTTGCTGGCGGGACTGGCACAGATACGCAGTATTTT

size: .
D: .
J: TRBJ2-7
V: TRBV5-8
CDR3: CASSFGQGGGEQYF
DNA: TGTGCCAGCAGCTTCGGACAGGGAGGGGGCGAGCAGTACTTC

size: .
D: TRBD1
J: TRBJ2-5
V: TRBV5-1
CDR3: CASSLRQGETQYF
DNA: TGCGCCAGCAGCCTCCGACAGGGAGAGACCCAGTACTTC

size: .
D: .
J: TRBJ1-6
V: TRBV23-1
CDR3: CASSHVRGYNSPLHF
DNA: TGCGCCAGCAGTCATGTCAGGGGATATAATTCACCCCTCCACTTT

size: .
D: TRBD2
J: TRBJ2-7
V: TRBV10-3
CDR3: CAINRGDGYEQYF
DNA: TGTGCCATCAACCGGGGGGACGGATACGAGCAGTACTTC

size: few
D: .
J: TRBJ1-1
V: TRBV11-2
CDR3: CASSLRAGLVVGTEAFF
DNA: TGTGCCAGCAGCTTAAGGGCGGGTTTGGTAGTGGGGACTGAAGCTTTCTTT

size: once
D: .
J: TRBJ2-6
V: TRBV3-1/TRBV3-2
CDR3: CASSQAGLSGANVLTF
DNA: TGTGCCAGCAGCCAGGCGGGGTTATCCGGGGCCAACGTCCTGACTTTC

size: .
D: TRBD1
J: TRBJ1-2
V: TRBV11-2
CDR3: CASSLGQGEGYTF
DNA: TGTGCCAGCAGCTTAGGACAGGGGGAAGGCTACACCTTC

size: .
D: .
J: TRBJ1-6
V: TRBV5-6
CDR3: CASSWRRGLDTSPLHF
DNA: TGTGCCAGCAGCTGGAGGAGGGGTTTGGATACTTCACCCCTCCACTTT

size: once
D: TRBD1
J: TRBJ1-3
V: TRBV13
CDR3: CASSGRDRLNSGNTIYF
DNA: TGTGCCAGCAGCGGGCGGGACAGGCTGAACTCTGGAAACACCATATATTTT

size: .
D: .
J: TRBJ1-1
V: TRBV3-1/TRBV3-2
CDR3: CASSQRQGNTEAFF
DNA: TGTGCCAGCAGCCAGCGTCAGGGGAACACTGAAGCTTTCTTT

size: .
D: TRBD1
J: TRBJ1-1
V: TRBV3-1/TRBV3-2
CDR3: CASSPGGLNTEAFF
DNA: TGTGCCAGCAGCCCAGGGGGTTTGAACACTGAAGCTTTCTTT

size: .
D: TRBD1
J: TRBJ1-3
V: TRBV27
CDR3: CASSLPYRDRHSGNTIYF
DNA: TGTGCCAGCAGTTTACCCTACCGGGACAGGCACTCTGGAAACACCATATATTTT

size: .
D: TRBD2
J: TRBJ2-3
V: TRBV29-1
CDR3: CSVSSGGATDTQYF
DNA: TGCAGCGTTTCAAGCGGGGGGGCGACAGATACGCAGTATTTT

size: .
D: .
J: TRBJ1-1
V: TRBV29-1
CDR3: CSVEDRGGTEAFF
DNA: TGCAGCGTTGAAGACAGGGGCGGCACTGAAGCTTTCTTT

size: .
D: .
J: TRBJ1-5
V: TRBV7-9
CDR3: CASTGPQPQHF
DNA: TGTGCCAGCACGGGGCCCCAGCCCCAGCATTTT

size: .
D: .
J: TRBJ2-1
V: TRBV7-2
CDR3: CASSPPPLNNEQFF
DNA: TGTGCCAGCAGCCCCCCACCTCTAAACAATGAGCAGTTCTTC

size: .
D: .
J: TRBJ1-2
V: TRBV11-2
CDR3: CASSLGGDYGYTF
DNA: TGTGCCAGCAGCTTAGGGGGGGACTATGGCTACACCTTC

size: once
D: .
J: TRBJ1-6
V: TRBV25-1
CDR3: CASSAGYNSPLHF
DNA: TGTGCCAGCAGTGCAGGGTATAATTCACCCCTCCACTTT

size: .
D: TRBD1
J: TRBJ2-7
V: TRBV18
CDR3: CASSPPPGQGASYEQYF
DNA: TGTGCCAGCTCACCACCCCCGGGACAGGGGGCTTCCTACGAGCAGTACTTC

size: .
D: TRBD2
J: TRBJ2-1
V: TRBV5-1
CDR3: CASSSGGSYNEQFF
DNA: TGCGCCAGCAGCTCGGGGGGGTCCTACAATGAGCAGTTCTTC

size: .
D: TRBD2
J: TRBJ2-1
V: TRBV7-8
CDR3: CASSGTSGKSSYNEQFF
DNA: TGTGCCAGCAGCGGAACTAGCGGGAAAAGCTCCTACAATGAGCAGTTCTTC

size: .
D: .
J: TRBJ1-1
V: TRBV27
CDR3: CASSFAADLNTEAFF
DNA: TGTGCCAGCAGTTTCGCGGCAGACCTGAACACTGAAGCTTTCTTT

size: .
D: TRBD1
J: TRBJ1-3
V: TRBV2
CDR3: CASSVAGGNTIYF
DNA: TGTGCCAGCAGTGTCGCAGGGGGGAACACCATATATTTT

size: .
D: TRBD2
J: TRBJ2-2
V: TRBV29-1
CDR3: CSAREGITGELFF
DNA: TGCAGCGCAAGGGAGGGAATCACCGGGGAGCTGTTTTTT

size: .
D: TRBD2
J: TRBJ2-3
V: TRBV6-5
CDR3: CASAPGLGLVDTQYF
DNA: TGTGCCAGTGCTCCGGGACTAGGTCTCGTGGATACGCAGTATTTT

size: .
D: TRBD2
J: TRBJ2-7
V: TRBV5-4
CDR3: CASSSASGGSNYEQYF
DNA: TGTGCCAGCAGCTCCGCTAGCGGGGGGTCCAACTACGAGCAGTACTTC

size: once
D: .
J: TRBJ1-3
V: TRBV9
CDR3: CASSVGGGSGNTIYF
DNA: TGTGCCAGCAGCGTAGGGGGAGGCTCTGGAAACACCATATATTTT

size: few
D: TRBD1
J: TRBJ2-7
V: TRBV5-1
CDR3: CASSPFPDRDYEQYF
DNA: TGCGCCAGCAGCCCATTCCCGGACAGGGACTACGAGCAGTACTTC

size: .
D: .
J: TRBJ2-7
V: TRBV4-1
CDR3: CASSQDLSGAYEQYF
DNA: TGCGCCAGCAGCCAAGATTTATCGGGAGCTTACGAGCAGTACTTC

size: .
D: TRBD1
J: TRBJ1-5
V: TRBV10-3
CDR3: CAISDGQGNQPQHF
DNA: TGTGCCATCAGTGACGGACAGGGAAATCAGCCCCAGCATTTT

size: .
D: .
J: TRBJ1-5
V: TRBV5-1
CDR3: CASSLDDGGTWHF
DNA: TGCGCCAGCAGCTTGGATGACGGGGGGACTTGGCATTTT

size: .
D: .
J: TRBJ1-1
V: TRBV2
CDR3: CASRPGHNTEAFF
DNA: TGTGCCAGCAGGCCGGGACACAACACTGAAGCTTTCTTT

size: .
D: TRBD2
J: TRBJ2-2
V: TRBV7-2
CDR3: CASSLDSGSTRELFF
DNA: TGTGCCAGCAGCTTAGATAGCGGGAGTACCCGGGAGCTGTTTTTT

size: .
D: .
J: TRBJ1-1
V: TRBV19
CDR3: CASTPRYMNTEAFF
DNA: TGTGCCAGTACCCCCAGGTACATGAACACTGAAGCTTTCTTT

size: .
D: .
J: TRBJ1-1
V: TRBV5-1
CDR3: CASSMGSGFTEAFF
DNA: TGCGCCAGCAGCATGGGGTCGGGGTTCACTGAAGCTTTCTTT

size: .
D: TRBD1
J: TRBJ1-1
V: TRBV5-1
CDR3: CASSLGDSKNTEAFF
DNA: TGCGCCAGCAGCTTGGGGGACAGCAAAAACACTGAAGCTTTCTTT

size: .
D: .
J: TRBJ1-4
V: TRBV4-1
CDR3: CASSPQAGGLEKLFF
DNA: TGCGCCAGCAGCCCCCAGGCGGGGGGCCTTGAAAAACTGTTTTTT

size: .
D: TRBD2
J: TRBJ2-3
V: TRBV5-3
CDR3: CASTTSGTDTQYF
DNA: TGTGCCAGCACGACTAGCGGAACAGATACGCAGTATTTT

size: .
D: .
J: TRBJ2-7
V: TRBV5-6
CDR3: CASSLGDYEQYF
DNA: TGTGCCAGCAGCTTGGGCGATTACGAGCAGTACTTC